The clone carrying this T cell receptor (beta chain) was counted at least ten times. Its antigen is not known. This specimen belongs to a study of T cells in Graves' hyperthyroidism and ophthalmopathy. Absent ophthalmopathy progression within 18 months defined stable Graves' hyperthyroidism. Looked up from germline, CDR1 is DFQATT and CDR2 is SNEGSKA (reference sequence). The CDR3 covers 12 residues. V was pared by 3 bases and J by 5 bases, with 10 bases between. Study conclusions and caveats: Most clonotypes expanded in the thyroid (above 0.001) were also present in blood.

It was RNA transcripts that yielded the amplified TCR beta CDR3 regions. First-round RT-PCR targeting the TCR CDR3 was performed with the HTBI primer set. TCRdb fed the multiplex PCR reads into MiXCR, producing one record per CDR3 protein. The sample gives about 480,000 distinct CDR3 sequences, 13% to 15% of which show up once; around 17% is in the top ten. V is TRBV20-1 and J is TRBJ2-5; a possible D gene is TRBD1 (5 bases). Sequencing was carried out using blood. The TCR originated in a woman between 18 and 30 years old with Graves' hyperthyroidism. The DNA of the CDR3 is TGCAGTGCTAGTGGTGCAGGGGAGACCCAGTACTTC. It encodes CSASGAGETQYF.